The sequence of this T cell receptor beta chain was determined in a study of blood T cell repertoires in COVID-19 (dated by TCRdb to the early 2020s). In the study overall: Collaborator samples came from the United States, Italy and Spain and covered acute and convalescent phases of COVID-19. Nearly every sample came with metadata listing a de-identified subject ID, COVID-19 status, age in years and sex. Where HLA class I and class II types were available, the types were taken from metadata supplied by the sample provider, not from assay-based typing. The material from the prospective study consisted of cDNA or gDNA derived from T cells, B-cell-depleted T cells, or PBMCs. The samples were drawn from the first 160 participants of the ongoing ImmuneRACE study and from under 1,500 subjects provided by 6 global collaborators. A freely available public database, intended as a resource for researchers studying the immune response to SARS-CoV-2, is where the repertoires were released. The dataset comprised deeply sampled blood TCRbeta repertoires from subjects exposed to, actively infected with, or recovered from COVID-19. What the work shows at the level of the full study, not this receptor alone: How much clinical and demographic metadata was included differed by source and by participant, and the metadata was provided uncurated.

A note on this clone: What antigen it recognizes has not been identified. No base quality information exists; no much larger clone differs at one position.

TCRbeta CDR3 regions were amplified from genomic DNA using the immunoSEQ Assay, a bias-controlled multiplex PCR. In the authors' own workflow: The number of nucleated cells in each sample was estimated from the amplification of reference gene primers within the assay. To quantify the absolute abundance of each unique TCRbeta CDR3 rearrangement, sequence reads were collapsed and filtered. For each sample, productive Simpson clonality was calculated by taking the square root of Simpson's diversity index across productive rearrangements. Not all clones reach the TCRdb copy of this immuneACCESS table, which keeps in-frame sequences only. Checked studies attribute under half of the gap to unresolved V genes and leave the rest unexplained. V, J and clone size are those of that table, while D and trimming were read from the DNA. For this sample the table gives around 390,000 clones, of which 87% were detected only once. The ten largest make up around 10% of the sample.

V sheds 6 bases and J sheds 11 bases, leaving 13 bases between their ends. The CDR3 measures 11 amino acids from cysteine to phenylalanine. Only CDR3 DNA is held: 33 bases, read in frame from base 1. From the germline V gene, CDR1 is MDHEN and CDR2 is SYDVKM. Enrolling through a virtual design, the prospective study's participants ranged in age from roughly 18 to 95 years and lived across more than 20 United States geographic areas. In the prospective study, cohorts were assigned on the basis of participant-reported clinical history obtained from a screening survey and a study questionnaire. Recovered participants in ImmuneRACE Cohort 3 were defined as having two consecutive negative NP/OP PCR tests, clearance from a healthcare professional, or resolution of symptoms. Mobile phlebotomists in the prospective study collected whole blood, serum and a nasopharyngeal or oropharyngeal swab from every participant. Over a roughly two-month period, participants in the prospective study had the option of providing additional blood draws and questionnaires. Before DNA extraction, prospective study blood samples were shipped either frozen or at room temperature.

Recombination joined TRBV28 with TRBJ1-1; the D gene is perhaps TRBD1, from 5 matching bases. The TCR comes from a woman aged 45-60 years who had recovered from COVID-19. Material for sequencing was PBMCs or T cells enriched from blood (not recorded which). This receptor carries the CDR3 CASRAGGPAFF. DNA sequence: TGTGCCAGCAGGGCCGGGGGTCCGGCTTTCTTT.